The TCR beta chain described here comes from a study of regulatory T cells in long-lasting Graves disease. Study outcomes and limitations: The analysis examined peripheral blood only and excluded thyroid tissue.

J lost 8 bases, V lost 5 bases, and 12 bases had no gene match. The CDR3 length is 16 residues. Per the germline V gene, CDR1 is SGHAT and CDR2 is FQDESV (reference sequence). CDR3 regions were amplified by Arm-PCR using iRepertoire HTBI primers to build TCR beta libraries. A single record per CDR3 protein comes from TCRdb applying MiXCR to the multiplex PCR reads. Of hundreds of thousands of distinct CDR3 sequences listed, under 20% were seen once; the top ten hold 15% to 20%. Noted time point: newly diagnosed GD, antithyroid drugs for less than 3 months. Making the TCR library involved RNA that had been extracted from PBMCs. The peripheral blood volume drawn was around 10 milliliters, and it was collected into EDTA tubes. This clonotype was recorded a few times. Its antigen is not identified. A further study also used this sample, focusing on T cells in Graves' hyperthyroidism and ophthalmopathy. That report adds: Clinical symptoms, serum thyroxine, TRAb, thyroid ultrasound and orbital computed tomography established diagnosis.

The receptor was isolated from a woman between 25 and 40 years old with Graves disease. The rearrangement links TRBV11-1 to TRBJ1-4; 9 nucleotides align to TRBD1. The sample here was peripheral blood mononuclear cells (PBMCs), taken at new diagnosis, from a patient treated with antithyroid drugs. CDR3 in amino acids: CASSTATGTGNEKLFF. In nucleotides, the CDR3 is TGTGCCAGCAGCACAGCGACCGGGACAGGGAACGAAAAACTGTTTTTT.